These T cell receptor beta chains were read from a single sample in a study of T cell responses to AZD1222 COVID-19 vaccine. Only in-frame clones appear in the TCRdb table, and some are missing; sequencing was by immunoSEQ multiplex PCR. The repertoire has over 85,000 clones, roughly nine tenths of them found once; the top ten carry around 5.1%. The input for sequencing was peripheral blood, taken on day 0 of AZD1222 vaccination. Receptors originate from an adult in good health. CDR3s include the opening cysteine and the closing phenylalanine or tryptophan. The order of the fields is CDR3 DNA, CDR3 protein, clone size, V gene, J gene, D gene. D genes are given only for firm matches. Rows give clone size only sometimes, using once, few, many, or a class for an expanded clone.

TGTGCCAGCAGCCAAATACGGCCGGGACTAGCGGGAGATAGTGAGCAGTTCTTC	CASSQIRPGLAGDSEQFF	-	TRBV14	TRBJ2-1	TRBD2
TGCAGCGTGGGACTAGCGAACACCGGGGAGCTGTTTTTT	CSVGLANTGELFF	once	TRBV29-1	TRBJ2-2	TRBD2
TGCAGCGTTGAAGAACTAGCGGGAGGTTGGGGTGAGCAGTTCTTC	CSVEELAGGWGEQFF	-	TRBV29-1	TRBJ2-1	TRBD2
TGCGCCAGCAGCCCCACCCAGGCCTCCTATGGCTACACCTTC	CASSPTQASYGYTF	-	TRBV4-1	TRBJ1-2	-
TGTGCCAGCAGCGACCTTCTTACAGGGGGAACTGAAGCTTTCTTT	CASSDLLTGGTEAFF	-	TRBV2	TRBJ1-1	TRBD1
TGTGCCAGCATGACAGCCCAAGAGACCCAGTACTTC	CASMTAQETQYF	-	TRBV6-6	TRBJ2-5	-
TGTGCCAGCAGCGTAGACAGGGCCGCAAACTATGGCTACACCTTC	CASSVDRAANYGYTF	-	TRBV9	TRBJ1-2	-
TGTGCCAGCAGTCCCGACAGGGATCTGCCCGGGGAGCTGTTTTTT	CASSPDRDLPGELFF	few	TRBV7-2	TRBJ2-2	TRBD1
TGCGCCAGCAGCCTCGGGACAGTTAATCACTATGGCTACACCTTC	CASSLGTVNHYGYTF	once	TRBV5-1	TRBJ1-2	TRBD1
TGCAGCGCCGTGGGCGGGGCGCAACTCTACGAGCAGTACTTC	CSAVGGAQLYEQYF	-	TRBV29-1	TRBJ2-7	-
TGTGCCAGCAGCTTAGTCGGGAGTTTGCCAGATACGCAGTATTTT	CASSLVGSLPDTQYF	-	TRBV7-2	TRBJ2-3	-
TGTGCCAGCAGCTTAGAGATTTACGGTTCATCCAACGTCCTGACTTTC	CASSLEIYGSSNVLTF	-	TRBV11-2	TRBJ2-6	-
TGCAGTGCTAGTGCAGGTAGCTCCTACGAGCAGTACTTC	CSASAGSSYEQYF	-	TRBV20-1	TRBJ2-7	-
TGTGCCAGCAGCGGTGCCGGGACAGGGCCCTCCTACGAGCAGTACTTC	CASSGAGTGPSYEQYF	-	TRBV7-9	TRBJ2-7	TRBD1
TGTGCCAGCAGCAATACCCAACAGGGGAGAGGAGATACGCAGTATTTT	CASSNTQQGRGDTQYF	-	TRBV5-6	TRBJ2-3	TRBD1
TGTGCCAGCAGTTACCCCCCACAGGGGGGGCAGTTCTTC	CASSYPPQGGQFF	-	TRBV6-6	TRBJ2-1	TRBD1
TGCGCCAGCAGCTTTCTCCTCTCCGACTTGGGGGACTACAATGAGCAGTTCTTC	CASSFLLSDLGDYNEQFF	-	TRBV10-1	TRBJ2-1	-
TGTGCCAGTAGTACCACGGGACAGAGAAACACCATATATTTT	CASSTTGQRNTIYF	-	TRBV19	TRBJ1-3	TRBD1
TGTGCCAGCAGGAAGGGGGCTAGCGAGCGTTACGAGCAGTACTTC	CASRKGASERYEQYF	-	TRBV2	TRBJ2-7	-
TGTGCCAGCTCCCTCCAAAGGACAGGGTTGACTGAAGCTTTCTTT	CASSLQRTGLTEAFF	-	TRBV18	TRBJ1-1	TRBD1
TGTGCCAGCAAAACGAGGGGACAGGGGGCCTACGAGCAGTACTTC	CASKTRGQGAYEQYF	-	TRBV6-5	TRBJ2-7	TRBD1
TGCGCCAGCAGCTCGACTAGCGGTGAAGAGACCCAGTACTTC	CASSSTSGEETQYF	-	TRBV5-1	TRBJ2-5	TRBD2
TGTGCCAGCAGTGGAGGGGGTATTGACGAGCAGTACTTC	CASSGGGIDEQYF	-	TRBV11-1	TRBJ2-7	-
TGTGCCAGCAGTTACAGAGGGGAAAAACTGTTTTTT	CASSYRGEKLFF	-	TRBV27	TRBJ1-4	-
TGTGCCAGCAGCGCCGCCCGACAGGGCCCCGTTCAGCCCCAGCATTTT	CASSAARQGPVQPQHF	-	TRBV28	TRBJ1-5	TRBD1
TGTGCCAGCAGCTTGAACAGGGGAGAGACCCAGTACTTC	CASSLNRGETQYF	once	TRBV7-2	TRBJ2-5	TRBD1
TGTGCCAGCTCAAAACTAGGGGGTACAGATACGCAGTATTTT	CASSKLGGTDTQYF	-	TRBV2	TRBJ2-3	-
TGTGCCAGCAGCTTAGGCCGGACACAAGATGGTCAGCCCCAGCATTTT	CASSLGRTQDGQPQHF	-	TRBV7-2	TRBJ1-5	-
TGTGCCAGCAGCCAAGCAGGGGCCGCTGAGTGGACTGAAGCTTTCTTT	CASSQAGAAEWTEAFF	-	TRBV3-1/TRBV3-2	TRBJ1-1	-
TGTGCCAGCAGTTACACCACAGGGCCCGGGATTTCACCCCTCCACTTT	CASSYTTGPGISPLHF	-	TRBV6-5	TRBJ1-6	-
TGTGCCAGCATCGGCGGGGGGGCGCCGGGGACTGAAGCTTTCTTT	CASIGGGAPGTEAFF	-	TRBV27	TRBJ1-1	-
TGTGCCAGCAGACAGCCGAACACCGGGGAGCTGTTTTTT	CASRQPNTGELFF	-	TRBV6-5	TRBJ2-2	-
TGTGCCAGCAGTCCAGGGGGCGTTTGGGATCGAGAGACCCAGTACTTC	CASSPGGVWDRETQYF	-	TRBV6-2/TRBV6-3	TRBJ2-5	TRBD1
TGTGCCAGCAGCTACCACAGGGTTGCAGATACGCAGTATTTT	CASSYHRVADTQYF	-	TRBV6-5	TRBJ2-3	-
TGTGCCAGCAGTGCGGGACTAGCGGGAGAGACCGGGGAGCTGTTTTTT	CASSAGLAGETGELFF	-	TRBV6-6	TRBJ2-2	TRBD2
TGTGCCAGCAGGGCGACTAGCGGGAGGGCCCACGAGCAGTACTTC	CASRATSGRAHEQYF	few	TRBV6-5	TRBJ2-7	TRBD2
TGCAGCGTTCTGGGGGGTTTGGGACAGAGCGCGAACACCGGGGAGCTGTTTTTT	CSVLGGLGQSANTGELFF	-	TRBV29-1	TRBJ2-2	-
TGTGCCAGCAGTTACTCGGACAGGGGCCTAAGCTACGAGCAGTACTTC	CASSYSDRGLSYEQYF	-	TRBV6-5	TRBJ2-7	TRBD1
TGTGCCAGCAGAAGGACAGGGGGAAACGAGCAGTACTTC	CASRRTGGNEQYF	-	TRBV28	TRBJ2-7	TRBD1
TGTGCCAGCAGTTCCGGACAGGGCCCCTACAATGAGCAGTTCTTC	CASSSGQGPYNEQFF	-	TRBV28	TRBJ2-1	TRBD1
TGTGCCAGCAGTGAAGGGGGACAGGGGGCGTACAATGAGCAGTTCTTC	CASSEGGQGAYNEQFF	-	TRBV2	TRBJ2-1	TRBD1
TGCGCCAGCAGCCCCAAGGTAGGGCTCACTGAAGCTTTCTTT	CASSPKVGLTEAFF	few	TRBV4-1	TRBJ1-1	-
TGCGCCAGCAGCCAAGTACTAAGGGCAAGTAGTGAAAAACTGTTTTTT	CASSQVLRASSEKLFF	-	TRBV4-1	TRBJ1-4	-
TGCGCCAGCAGCCCAACGGGACTAGCGGGGGGACCCGAGGCCCAGTACTTC	CASSPTGLAGGPEAQYF	-	TRBV5-1	TRBJ2-5	TRBD2
TGTGCCTGGAGTCGCCCCTATAATTCACCCCTCCACTTT	CAWSRPYNSPLHF	few	TRBV30	TRBJ1-6	-
TGTGCCAGCAGCTTACTCGGGGGCGGTATTTCCACTGAAGCTTTCTTT	CASSLLGGGISTEAFF	few	TRBV7-9	TRBJ1-1	-
TGTGCCAGCAGCTTAGCCTCTCCCCCTAGCGGGGGGGCTCTACACAGGGATACGCAGTATTTT	CASSLASPPSGGALHRDTQYF	-	TRBV7-2	TRBJ2-3	TRBD2
TGTGCCTGGCAAGGACGAACGGGAAACACCATATATTTT	CAWQGRTGNTIYF	few	TRBV30	TRBJ1-3	-
TGTGCCAGCAGCCCACTAAGGGCTAGCGGGGGGTTAGATACGCAGTATTTT	CASSPLRASGGLDTQYF	once	TRBV7-8	TRBJ2-3	TRBD2
TGTGCCAGCAGTTTATCGAGGCAGTTATATTCACCCCTCCACTTT	CASSLSRQLYSPLHF	few	TRBV27	TRBJ1-6	-
TGTGCCAGCAGTTACCTATATACAACTGAAGCTTTCTTT	CASSYLYTTEAFF	few	TRBV6-2/TRBV6-3	TRBJ1-1	-
TGTGCCATCAGTGCCGATGGGGGGGGGAACTATGGCTACACCTTC	CAISADGGGNYGYTF	once	TRBV10-3	TRBJ1-2	-
TGTGCCAGCAGCTACTCCCCCAGTTGGGACAGAGACAATGAGCAGTTCTTC	CASSYSPSWDRDNEQFF	-	TRBV7-2	TRBJ2-1	TRBD1